This T cell receptor (beta chain) was recorded in a study of neoadjuvant nivolumab and ipilimumab in lung cancer. The study's findings and limits: TCR sequencing covered a small number of samples. TCR clonality did not significantly correlate with pathologic tumor regression.

Notes on this clone: Its specificity is unknown.

Measured with immunoSEQ multiplex PCR; TCRdb has only the in-frame clones, and not every one. The table shows approximately 31,000 clones, with approximately 90% occurring only once. The receptor was derived from an adult with non-small cell lung cancer. Source: peripheral blood, taken after neoadjuvant nivolumab, alone or with ipilimumab, at or shortly before surgery.

The CDR3: CASSSSSRGEQYF. CDR3 sequence (DNA): TGTGCCAGCAGCAGCTCTAGCCGGGGGGAGCAGTACTTC. The chain carries TRBV7-6 and TRBJ2-7, with D tentatively TRBD2 (6 bases). The CDR3 has 13 residues. The germline gives CDR1 SGHVS, CDR2 FNYEAQ. V was shortened by 5 bases and J by 7 bases, with 15 bases between the two germline ends.